This T cell receptor beta chain comes out of a study of T cell changes during pregnancy in multiple sclerosis. The table came from immunoSEQ multiplex PCR; TCRdb's copy has only in-frame clones and leaves some out. The table shows about 46,000 clones, with approximately 90% occurring only once. Germline V lookup: CDR1 SGDLS, CDR2 YYNGEE. This CDR3 is 15 amino acids long. Trimming took 3 bases from V and 4 from J; bases not matched to a gene: 7. V is TRBV9 and J is TRBJ1-3; 7 bases fit TRBD1. Sequences were derived from CD8+ T cells from peripheral blood mononuclear cells, sampled in the second trimester of pregnancy. The clonotype originates from a female donor with multiple sclerosis, enrolled in a pregnancy study. CDR3 amino acids: CASSGGGTGGNTIYF. CDR3 bases: TGTGCCAGCAGCGGAGGGGGCACTGGGGGAAACACCATATATTTT.